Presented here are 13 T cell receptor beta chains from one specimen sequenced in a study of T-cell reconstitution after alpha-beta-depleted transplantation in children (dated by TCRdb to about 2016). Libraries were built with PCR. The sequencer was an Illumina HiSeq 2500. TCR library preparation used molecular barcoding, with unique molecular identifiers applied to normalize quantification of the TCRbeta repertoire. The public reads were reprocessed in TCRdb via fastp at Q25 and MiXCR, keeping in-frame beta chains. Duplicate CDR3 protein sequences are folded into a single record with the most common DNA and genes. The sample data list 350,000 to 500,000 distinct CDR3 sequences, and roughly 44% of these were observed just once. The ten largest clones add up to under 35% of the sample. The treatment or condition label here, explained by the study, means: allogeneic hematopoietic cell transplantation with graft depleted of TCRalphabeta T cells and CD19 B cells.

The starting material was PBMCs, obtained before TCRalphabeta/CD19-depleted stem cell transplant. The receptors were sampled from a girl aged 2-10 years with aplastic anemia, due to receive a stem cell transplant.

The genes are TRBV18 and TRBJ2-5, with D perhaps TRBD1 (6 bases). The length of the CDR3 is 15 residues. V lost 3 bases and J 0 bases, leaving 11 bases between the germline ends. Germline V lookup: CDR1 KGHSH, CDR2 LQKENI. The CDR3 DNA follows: TGTGCCAGCTCACCGGTTCAGGGGTACCAAGAGACCCAGTACTTC. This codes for CASSPVQGYQETQYF.

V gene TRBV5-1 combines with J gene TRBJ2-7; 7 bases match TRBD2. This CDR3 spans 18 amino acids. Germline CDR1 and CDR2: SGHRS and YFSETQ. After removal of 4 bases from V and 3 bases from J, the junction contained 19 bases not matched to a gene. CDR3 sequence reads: CASSLRTDREREGYEQYF. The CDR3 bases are TGCGCCAGCAGCCTGAGAACGGACCGAGAGCGGGAAGGCTACGAGCAGTACTTC.

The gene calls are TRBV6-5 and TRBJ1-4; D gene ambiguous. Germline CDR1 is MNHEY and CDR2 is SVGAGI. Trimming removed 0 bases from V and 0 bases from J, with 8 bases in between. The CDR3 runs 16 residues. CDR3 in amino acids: CASSYSSSATNEKLFF. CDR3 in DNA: TGTGCCAGCAGTTACTCGTCCTCAGCAACTAATGAAAAACTGTTTTTT.

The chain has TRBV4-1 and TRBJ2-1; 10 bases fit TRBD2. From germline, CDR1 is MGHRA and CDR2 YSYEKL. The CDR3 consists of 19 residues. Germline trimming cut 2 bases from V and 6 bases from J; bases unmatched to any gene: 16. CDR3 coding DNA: TGCGCCAGCAGCCAAACCGGGACAGGAGGACTAGCGGCCTTCAATGAGCAGTTCTTC. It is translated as CASSQTGTGGLAAFNEQFF.

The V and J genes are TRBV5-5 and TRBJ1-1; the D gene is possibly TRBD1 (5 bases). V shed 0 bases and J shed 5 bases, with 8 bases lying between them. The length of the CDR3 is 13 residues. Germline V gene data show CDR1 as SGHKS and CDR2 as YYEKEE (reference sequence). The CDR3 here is CASSLVRGTEAFF. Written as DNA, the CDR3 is TGTGCCAGCAGCTTGGTCCGGGGGACTGAAGCTTTCTTT.

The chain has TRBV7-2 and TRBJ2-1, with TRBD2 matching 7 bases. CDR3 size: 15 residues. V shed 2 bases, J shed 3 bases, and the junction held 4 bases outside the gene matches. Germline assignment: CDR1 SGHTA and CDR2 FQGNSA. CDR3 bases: TGTGCCAGCAGCTTAAGCGGGATCCTCTACAATGAGCAGTTCTTC. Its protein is CASSLSGILYNEQFF.

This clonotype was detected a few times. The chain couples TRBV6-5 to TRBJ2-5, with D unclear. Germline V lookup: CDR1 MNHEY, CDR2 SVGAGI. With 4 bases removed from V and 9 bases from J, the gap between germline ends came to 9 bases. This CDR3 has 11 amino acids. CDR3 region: CASSSPPSQYF. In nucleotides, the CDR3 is TGTGCCAGCAGTTCACCCCCATCCCAGTACTTC.

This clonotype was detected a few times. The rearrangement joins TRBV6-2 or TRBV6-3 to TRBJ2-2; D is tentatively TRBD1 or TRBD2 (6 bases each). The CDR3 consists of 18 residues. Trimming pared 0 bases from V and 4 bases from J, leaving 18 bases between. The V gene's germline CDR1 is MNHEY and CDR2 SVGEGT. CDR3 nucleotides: TGTGCCAGCAGTTACTCGATCGGGGGCGCCGGGGCCACCGGGGAGCTGTTTTTT. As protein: CASSYSIGGAGATGELFF.

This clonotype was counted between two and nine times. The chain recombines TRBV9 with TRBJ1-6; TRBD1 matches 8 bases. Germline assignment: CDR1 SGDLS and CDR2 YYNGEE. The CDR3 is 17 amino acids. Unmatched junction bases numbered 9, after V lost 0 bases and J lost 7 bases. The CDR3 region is CASSVAETGAGNSPLHF. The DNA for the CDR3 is TGTGCCAGCAGCGTAGCCGAGACAGGGGCTGGGAATTCACCCCTCCACTTT.

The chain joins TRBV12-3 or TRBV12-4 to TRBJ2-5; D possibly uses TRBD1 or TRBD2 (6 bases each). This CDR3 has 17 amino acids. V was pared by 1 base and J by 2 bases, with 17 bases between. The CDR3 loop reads CASSLELGGAEQETQYF. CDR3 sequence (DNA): TGTGCCAGCAGTTTAGAATTGGGGGGCGCCGAGCAAGAGACCCAGTACTTC.

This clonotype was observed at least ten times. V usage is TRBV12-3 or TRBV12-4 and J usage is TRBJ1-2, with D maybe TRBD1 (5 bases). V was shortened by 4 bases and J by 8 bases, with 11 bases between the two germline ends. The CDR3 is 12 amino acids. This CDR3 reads CASSYSGLGYTF. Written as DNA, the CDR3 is TGTGCCAGCAGTTACTCAGGGCTCGGCTACACCTTC.

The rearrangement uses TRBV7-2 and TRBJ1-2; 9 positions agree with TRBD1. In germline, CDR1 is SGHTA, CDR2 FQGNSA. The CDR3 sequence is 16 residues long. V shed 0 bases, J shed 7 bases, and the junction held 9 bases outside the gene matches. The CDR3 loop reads CASSLAMGTGLGGYTF. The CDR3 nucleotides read TGTGCCAGCAGCTTAGCGATGGGGACAGGGCTAGGTGGCTACACCTTC.

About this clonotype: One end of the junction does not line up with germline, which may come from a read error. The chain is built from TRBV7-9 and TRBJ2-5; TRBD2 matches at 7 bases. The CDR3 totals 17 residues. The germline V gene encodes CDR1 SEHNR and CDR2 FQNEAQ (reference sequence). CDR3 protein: CASSLGSGAGTQGTQYF. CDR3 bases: TGTGCCAGCAGCTTAGGGTCAGGAGCGGGGACTCAAGGGACCCAGTACTTC.